The 17 T cell receptor beta chains reported below all come from one sample, sequenced in a study of CXCR3-negative and CXCR3-positive naive CD8 T cells. cDNA libraries for TRB were generated by 5' RACE incorporating UMI labels. TCRdb re-analyzed the 5' RACE reads; it lists each CDR3 protein once, without DNA. The sample shows 75,000 to 95,000 distinct CDR3 sequences, and approximately 1% sits with its ten largest clones. The sample consisted of naive CXCR3- CD8+ T cells from blood. Subset described: CD45RO-CCR7+CD27+CD95- naive CD8+ T cells lacking CXCR3 (TNR3-). These receptors originate from a human donor in good health. Some clones in this sample may be carry-over from other donors' samples.

The V call is TRBV7-2, the J call TRBJ2-7. From germline, CDR1 is SGHTA and CDR2 FQGNSA. The CDR3 sequence is 12 residues long. The CDR3 loop is CASSSNGYEQYF.

The V gene is TRBV7-6, the J gene TRBJ2-3; TCRdb's assignment of TRBD2 cannot be checked, as there is no DNA. Germline CDR1 and CDR2: SGHVS and FNYEAQ. There are 15 residues in the CDR3. The CDR3 region is CASSTSGGASDTQYF.

The chain recombines TRBV2 with TRBJ2-1; TCRdb names TRBD2, which stays unverified in the absence of DNA. This CDR3 contains 14 residues. Germline CDR1 reads SNHLY; CDR2 reads FYNNEI. The CDR3 is CASIGRTTYNEQFF.

This chain uses TRBV29-1 with TRBJ1-2; the TCRdb D gene call, TRBD1, has no DNA to confirm it. This CDR3 has 16 amino acids. Germline V gene data show CDR1 as SQVTM and CDR2 as ANQGSEA. The CDR3 reads CSVESLNPPGTYGYTF.

The rearrangement uses TRBV28 and TRBJ2-7; TCRdb indicates TRBD2, and absent DNA this call remains unverified. This CDR3 region has 18 residues. The V gene's germline CDR1 is MDHEN and CDR2 SYDVKM. The CDR3 region is CASRGGLAEPLYTYEQYF.

The chain combines TRBV24-1 with TRBJ2-2. Per the germline V gene, CDR1 is KGHDR and CDR2 is SFDVKD. The CDR3 extends over 12 amino acids. The CDR3 spells CATSSGTGELFF.

This chain connects TRBV20-1 to TRBJ2-7. The CDR3 totals 15 residues. The V gene's germline CDR1 is DFQATT and CDR2 SNEGSKA (reference sequence). CDR3 sequence reads: CSARDLFRDSYEQYF.

The chain is built from TRBV28 and TRBJ2-3; TCRdb's assignment of TRBD1 cannot be checked, as there is no DNA. This CDR3 contains 15 residues. Per germline, CDR1 MDHEN and CDR2 SYDVKM. The CDR3 region is CASSLGTASTDTQYF.

The CDR3 here is CASSLEGWGTEAFF. The chain has TRBV7-2 and TRBJ1-1. Germline-derived CDR1 and CDR2 are SGHTA and FQGNSA. The CDR3 runs 14 residues.

The chain links TRBV6-2 or TRBV6-3 to TRBJ2-2. The germline gives CDR1 MNHEY, CDR2 SVGEGT. The CDR3 covers 14 residues. CDR3 residues: CASSSVANTGELFF.

The chain uses TRBV7-6 and TRBJ1-2. The CDR3 is 15 residues long. Looked up from germline, CDR1 is SGHVS and CDR2 is FNYEAQ. The CDR3 loop is CASSLGADPNYGYTF.

The rearrangement joins TRBV12-3 or TRBV12-4 to TRBJ2-7; the TCRdb call, TRBD2, lacks DNA for checking. This CDR3 spans 15 amino acids. The CDR3 reads CASSSPGTSGYEQYF.

The V gene is TRBV28, the J gene TRBJ2-7; TCRdb outputs TRBD1, but without DNA this stays unchecked. Germline V gives CDR1 MDHEN, CDR2 SYDVKM. This CDR3 has 11 amino acids. The CDR3 is CASSTGYEQYF. Together with reference TRBV28 and TRBJ2-7, the CDR3 gives the full variable domain: DVKVTQSSRYLVKRTGEKVFLECVQDMDHENMFWYRQDPGLGLRLIYFSYDVKMKEKGDIPEGYSVSREKKERFSLILESASTNQTSMYLCASSTGYEQYFGPGTRLTVT.

This chain joins TRBV10-3 and TRBJ2-1. There are 11 residues in the CDR3. Germline V lookup: CDR1 ENHRY, CDR2 SYGVKD. This CDR3 reads CAISESDEQFF.

This chain uses TRBV5-6 with TRBJ2-7; the D call of TRBD2 rests on TCRdb alone, since no DNA is present to check it. Per the germline V gene, CDR1 is SGHDT and CDR2 is YYEEEE. This CDR3 contains 13 residues. CDR3 sequence: CASSLGEGPEQYF.

The CDR3 here is CASSPRQGGTNEKLFF. V is TRBV9 and J is TRBJ1-4; TCRdb outputs TRBD1, but without DNA this stays unchecked. Germline CDR1 SGDLS, CDR2 YYNGEE. The CDR3 sequence is 16 residues long.

This sequence joins TRBV9 and TRBJ2-7. This CDR3 comprises 13 residues. Germline loops: CDR1 SGDLS, CDR2 YYNGEE. This CDR3 reads CASSEGDSYEQYF.